This TCR beta chain was sequenced for a study of blood T cell repertoires in COVID-19. Study details: The study drew acute and convalescent COVID-19 samples from the United States, Italy and Spain. Sources were T cells, B-cell-depleted T cells, or PBMCs; the material itself was cDNA or gDNA.

The CDR3 loop spans 14 amino acids. Germline CDR1 SGDLS, CDR2 YYNGEE. In the authors' methods: Reference gene primers were amplified, and this amplification served to estimate nucleated cell counts. The data were produced by immunoSEQ multiplex PCR, yet TCRdb's version contains in-frame clones alone and is incomplete. The V and J calls and clone size were taken over from that table, and D and trimming were inferred from the DNA. The repertoire holds about 110,000 clones, with over 70% as singletons. Notes on this clone: With a much larger clone just one base away, this may be a read error. Different DNA sequences within this sample yield the same CDR3.

The specimen sequenced was peripheral blood. This chain joins TRBV9 and TRBJ1-6; 9 nucleotides agree with TRBD1. The sequence derives from a woman between 50 and 59 years old with acute or convalescent COVID-19. As DNA, the CDR3 is TGTGCCAGTAGCGCGACAGGGGGTGGTTCACCCCTCCACTTT. Its protein is CASSATGGGSPLHF.